The rows below give T cell receptor beta chains drawn from one sample of a study of cytomegalovirus exposure and HLA in healthy donors. The repertoire was sequenced with immunoSEQ multiplex PCR; TCRdb's copy has only in-frame clones and lacks some. The repertoire holds some 140,000 clones, roughly 78% seen once, with about 6.5% in the top ten. The specimen sequenced was PBMCs. The receptor source for this set is a man aged 40-50 years in good health and CMV-seropositive. The CDR3 runs from the conserved cysteine through the conserved F or W. Each record gives: J gene, V gene, CDR3 protein.

>TRBJ2-3|TRBV10-3
CAISGQGTSTDTQYF
>TRBJ2-5|TRBV4-1
CASSQTSGRQETQYF
>TRBJ1-1|TRBV29-1
CSVEARGWNTEAFF
>TRBJ1-4|TRBV5-1
CASSRSRSTNEKLFF
>TRBJ2-1|TRBV11-2
CASSLAHGLAGFYNEQFF
>TRBJ2-7|TRBV7-9
CSSSLLAGSGGEQYF
>TRBJ1-1|TRBV5-1
CASSQFRDGGLNTEAFF
>TRBJ2-3|TRBV7-3
CASSLLPLNTDTQYF
>TRBJ2-7|TRBV5-1
CASGTSGALGEQYF
>TRBJ2-2|TRBV5-1
CASSRDFHTGELFF
>TRBJ2-7|TRBV6-5
CASSKDRGPYEQYF
>TRBJ1-1|TRBV30
CAWRFSDRNTEAFF
>TRBJ1-5|TRBV10-3
CAIRGDSNQPQHF
>TRBJ2-1|TRBV7-2
CASSLGGSSSYNEQFF
>TRBJ2-7|TRBV6-1
CASRRDSNSYEQYF
>TRBJ2-6|TRBV29-1
CSVEGGNGANVLTF